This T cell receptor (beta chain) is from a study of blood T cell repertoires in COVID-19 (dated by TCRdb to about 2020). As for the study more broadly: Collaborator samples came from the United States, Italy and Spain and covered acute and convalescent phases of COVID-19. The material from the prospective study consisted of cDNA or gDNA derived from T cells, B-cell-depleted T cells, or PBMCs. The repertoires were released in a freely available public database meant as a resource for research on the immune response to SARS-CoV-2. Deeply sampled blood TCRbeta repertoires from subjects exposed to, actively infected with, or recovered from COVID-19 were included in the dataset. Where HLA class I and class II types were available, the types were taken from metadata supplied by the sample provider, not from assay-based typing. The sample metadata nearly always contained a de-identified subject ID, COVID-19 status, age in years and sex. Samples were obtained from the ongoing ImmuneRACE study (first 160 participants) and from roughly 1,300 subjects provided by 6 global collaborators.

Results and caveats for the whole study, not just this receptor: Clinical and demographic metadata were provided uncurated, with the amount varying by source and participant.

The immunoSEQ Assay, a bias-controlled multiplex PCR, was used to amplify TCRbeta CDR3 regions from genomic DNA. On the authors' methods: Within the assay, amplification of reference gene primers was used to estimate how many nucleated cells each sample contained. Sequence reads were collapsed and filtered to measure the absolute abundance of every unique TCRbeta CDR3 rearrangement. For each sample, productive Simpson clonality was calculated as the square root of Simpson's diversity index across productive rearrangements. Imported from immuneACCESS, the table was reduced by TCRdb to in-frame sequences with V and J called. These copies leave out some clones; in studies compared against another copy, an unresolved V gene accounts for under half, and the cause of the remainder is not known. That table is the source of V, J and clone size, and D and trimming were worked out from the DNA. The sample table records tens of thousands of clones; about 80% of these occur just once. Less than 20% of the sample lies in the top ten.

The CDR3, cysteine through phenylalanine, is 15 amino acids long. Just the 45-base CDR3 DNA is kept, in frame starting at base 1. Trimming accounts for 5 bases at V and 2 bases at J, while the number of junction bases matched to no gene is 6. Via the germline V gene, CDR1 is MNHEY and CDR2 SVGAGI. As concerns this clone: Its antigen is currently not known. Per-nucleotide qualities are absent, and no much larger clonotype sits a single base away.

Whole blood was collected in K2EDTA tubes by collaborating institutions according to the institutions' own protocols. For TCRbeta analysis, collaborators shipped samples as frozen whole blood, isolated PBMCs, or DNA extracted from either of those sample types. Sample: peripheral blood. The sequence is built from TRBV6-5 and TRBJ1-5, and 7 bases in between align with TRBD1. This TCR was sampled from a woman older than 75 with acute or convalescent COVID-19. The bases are TGTGCCAGCAGTAGACAGGGCGGGGGCAATCAGCCCCAGCATTTT. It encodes CASSRQGGGNQPQHF.